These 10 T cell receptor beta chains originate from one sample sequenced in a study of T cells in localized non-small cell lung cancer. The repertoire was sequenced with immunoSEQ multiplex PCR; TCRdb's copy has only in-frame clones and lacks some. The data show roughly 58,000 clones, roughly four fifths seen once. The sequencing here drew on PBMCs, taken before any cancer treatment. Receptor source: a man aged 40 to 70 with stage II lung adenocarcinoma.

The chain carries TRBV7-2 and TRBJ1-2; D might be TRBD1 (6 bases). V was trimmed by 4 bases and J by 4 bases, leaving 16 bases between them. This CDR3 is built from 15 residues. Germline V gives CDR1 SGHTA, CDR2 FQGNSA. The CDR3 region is CASSYTGTHLYGYTF. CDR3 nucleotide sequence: TGTGCCAGCAGCTATACCGGGACACACCTCTATGGCTACACCTTC. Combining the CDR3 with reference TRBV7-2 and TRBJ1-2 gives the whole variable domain GAGVSQSPSNKVTEKGKDVELRCDPISGHTALYWYRQSLGQGLEFLIYFQGNSAPDKSGLPSDRFSAERTGGSVSTLTIQRTQQEDSAVYLCASSYTGTHLYGYTFGSGTRLTVV.

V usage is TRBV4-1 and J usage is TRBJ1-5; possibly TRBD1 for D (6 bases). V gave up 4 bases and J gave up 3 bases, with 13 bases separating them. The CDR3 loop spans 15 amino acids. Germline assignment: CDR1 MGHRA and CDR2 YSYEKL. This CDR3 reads CASSPQQGTNQPQHF. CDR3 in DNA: TGCGCCAGCAGCCCGCAACAGGGCACCAATCAGCCCCAGCATTTT.

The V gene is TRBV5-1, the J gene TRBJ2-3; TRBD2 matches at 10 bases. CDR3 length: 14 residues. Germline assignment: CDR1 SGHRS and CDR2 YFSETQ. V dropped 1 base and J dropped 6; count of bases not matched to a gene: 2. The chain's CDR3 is CASSLTSGKDTQYF. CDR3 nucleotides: TGCGCCAGCAGCTTGACTAGCGGGAAGGATACGCAGTATTTT.

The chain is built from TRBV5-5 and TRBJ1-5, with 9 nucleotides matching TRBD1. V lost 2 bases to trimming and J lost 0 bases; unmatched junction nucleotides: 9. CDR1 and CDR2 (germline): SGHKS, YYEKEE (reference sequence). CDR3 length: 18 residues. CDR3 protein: CASSLIWTGDISNQPQHF. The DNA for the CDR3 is TGTGCCAGCAGCTTAATATGGACAGGGGACATTAGCAATCAGCCCCAGCATTTT.

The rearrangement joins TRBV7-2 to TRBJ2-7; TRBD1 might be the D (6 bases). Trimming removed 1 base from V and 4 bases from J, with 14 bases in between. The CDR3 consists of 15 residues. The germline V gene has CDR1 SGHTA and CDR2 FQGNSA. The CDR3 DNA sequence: TGTGCCAGCAGCTTAGAGGGCAGGGGCGGATACGAGCAGTACTTC. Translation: CASSLEGRGGYEQYF. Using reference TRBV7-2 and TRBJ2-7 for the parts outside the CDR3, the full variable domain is GAGVSQSPSNKVTEKGKDVELRCDPISGHTALYWYRQSLGQGLEFLIYFQGNSAPDKSGLPSDRFSAERTGGSVSTLTIQRTQQEDSAVYLCASSLEGRGGYEQYFGPGTRLTVT.

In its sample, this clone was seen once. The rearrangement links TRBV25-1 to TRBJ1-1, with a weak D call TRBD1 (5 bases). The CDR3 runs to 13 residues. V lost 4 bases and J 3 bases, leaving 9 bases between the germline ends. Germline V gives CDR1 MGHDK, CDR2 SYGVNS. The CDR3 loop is CASSGKGDTEAFF. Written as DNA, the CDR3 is TGTGCCAGCAGTGGAAAAGGGGACACTGAAGCTTTCTTT.

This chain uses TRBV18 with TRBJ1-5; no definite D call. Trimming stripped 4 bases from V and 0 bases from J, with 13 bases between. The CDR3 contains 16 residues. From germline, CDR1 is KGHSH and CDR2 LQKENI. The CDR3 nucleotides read TGTGCCAGCTCACGGACTTCGGGTAATAGCAATCAGCCCCAGCATTTT. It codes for CASSRTSGNSNQPQHF. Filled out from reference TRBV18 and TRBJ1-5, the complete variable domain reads NAGVMQNPRHLVRRRGQEARLRCSPMKGHSHVYWYRQLPEEGLKFMVYLQKENIIDESGMPKERFSAEFPKEGPSILRIQQVVRGDSAAYFCASSRTSGNSNQPQHFGDGTRLSIL.

The chain's CDR3 is CASSATPGQTAGNTIYF. In DNA, the CDR3 is TGTGCCAGCAGCGCGACGCCCGGACAGACCGCTGGAAACACCATATATTTT. The V and J genes are TRBV9 and TRBJ1-3; possibly TRBD1 for D (6 bases). CDR1 SGDLS and CDR2 YYNGEE come from the germline V gene. V was pared by 3 bases and J by 2 bases, with 18 bases between. The CDR3 covers 17 residues.

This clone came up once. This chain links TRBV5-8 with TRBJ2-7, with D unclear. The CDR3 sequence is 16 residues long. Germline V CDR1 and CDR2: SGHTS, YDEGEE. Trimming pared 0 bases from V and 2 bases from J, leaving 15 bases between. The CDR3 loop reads CASSLAETSFAYEQYF. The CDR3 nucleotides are TGTGCCAGCAGCTTGGCCGAGACAAGCTTTGCCTACGAGCAGTACTTC.

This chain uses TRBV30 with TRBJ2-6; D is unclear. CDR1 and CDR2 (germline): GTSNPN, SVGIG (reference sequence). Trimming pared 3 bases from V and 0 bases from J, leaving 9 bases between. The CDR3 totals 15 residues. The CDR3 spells CAWSDSFSGANVLTF. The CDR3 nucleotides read TGTGCCTGGAGCGACTCCTTCTCTGGGGCCAACGTCCTGACTTTC.